Each of the 16 T cell receptor beta chains below was sequenced from the same sample in a study of T-cell reconstitution after alpha-beta-depleted transplantation in children. During its preparation, the TCRbeta library received unique molecular identifiers. TCRdb called the PCR reads again in MiXCR, with one record for every CDR3 protein. There are about 980,000 distinct CDR3 sequences in the sample; about 29% occur only once, and roughly 28% lies in the top ten. The specimen comprised PBMCs, mostly from graft donor cells, sampled 360 days after TCRalphabeta/CD19-depleted stem cell transplant. These receptor sequences come from a boy in the first two years of life who had a stem cell transplant for SCID, so the T cells may come from the graft donor.

This clonotype showed up just once. This sequence joins TRBV11-2 and TRBJ2-4; a weak D match, TRBD2 (6 bases). This CDR3 has 17 residues. Germline CDR1 and CDR2: SGHAT and FQNNGV. Trimming cost V 8 bases and J 1 base, with 21 bases left between them. CDR3 sequence: CASSAGPEPRAKNIQYF. CDR3 bases: TGTGCCAGCTCCGCGGGGCCGGAGCCGAGGGCCAAAAACATTCAGTACTTC.

The table lists this clonotype with a few counts. The V call is TRBV10-3, the J call TRBJ2-1; 11 bases fit TRBD2. V was clipped by 10 bases and J by 5 bases; unmatched bases: 4. Per the germline V gene, CDR1 is ENHRY and CDR2 is SYGVKD. CDR3 length: 13 residues. CDR3 nucleotide sequence: TGTGCCACCGGGACTAGCGGACACAATGAGCAGTTCTTC. As protein: CATGTSGHNEQFF.

The rearrangement joins TRBV18 to TRBJ2-1; 7 bases are shared with TRBD1. Losses at the gene ends were 3 bases for V and 2 bases for J; bases not matched to a gene: 7. The germline V gene has CDR1 KGHSH and CDR2 LQKENI. This CDR3 spans 16 amino acids. CDR3 amino acids: CASSPKSGTAYNEQFF. CDR3 DNA sequence: TGTGCCAGCTCACCGAAGTCAGGGACAGCCTACAATGAGCAGTTCTTC.

This clonotype has more than one count but fewer than ten. This rearrangement joins TRBV7-9 to TRBJ2-7, with a weak D call TRBD2 (5 bases). Trimming stripped 6 bases from V and 3 bases from J, with 6 bases between. CDR1 is SEHNR and CDR2 is FQNEAQ in the germline V gene (reference sequence). The CDR3 covers 11 residues. This CDR3 reads CASRADYEQYF. The CDR3 DNA sequence: TGTGCCAGCAGAGCGGACTACGAGCAGTACTTC.

This clonotype was recorded a few times. The rearrangement links TRBV27 to TRBJ2-7, with 7 bases that match TRBD1. J lost 2 bases, V lost 7 bases, and 11 bases had no gene match. CDR3 length: 15 residues. Germline V gene data show CDR1 as MNHEY and CDR2 as SMNVEV (reference sequence). CDR3 bases: TGTGCCAGCATGGGTAGGGACAGAGAGACCTACGAGCAGTACTTC. Its protein is CASMGRDRETYEQYF.

This chain uses TRBV15 with TRBJ2-7; a possible D gene is TRBD2 (5 bases). The ends were cut back, 3 bases at V and 7 bases at J, with 16 bases in the middle. This CDR3 is built from 14 residues. Germline CDR1 is LNHNV and CDR2 is YYDKDF (reference sequence). CDR3 bases: TGTGCCACCAGCAGGCTCAAACCCACGGGGGAGCAGTACTTC. This translates into CATSRLKPTGEQYF.

The V gene is TRBV28, the J gene TRBJ2-6; 9 bases line up with TRBD1. J was trimmed by 2 bases and V by 4 bases; bases with no gene match: 6. Per the germline V gene, CDR1 is MDHEN and CDR2 is SYDVKM. This CDR3 is built from 17 residues. DNA of the CDR3: TGTGCCAGCAGTTGGGCTGGGACAGGGACTGGGGCCAACGTCCTGACTTTC. The encoded protein is CASSWAGTGTGANVLTF. Variable domain in full (rest from reference TRBV28 and TRBJ2-6): DVKVTQSSRYLVKRTGEKVFLECVQDMDHENMFWYRQDPGLGLRLIYFSYDVKMKEKGDIPEGYSVSREKKERFSLILESASTNQTSMYLCASSWAGTGTGANVLTFGAGSRLTVL.

This rearrangement joins TRBV24-1 to TRBJ2-3; 10 positions agree with TRBD2. Germline lookup yields CDR1 KGHDR and CDR2 SFDVKD. V gave up 4 bases and J gave up 2 bases; unmatched junction bases: 8. The CDR3 has 17 amino acids. CDR3: CATSDPRTSGSTDTQYF. CDR3 bases: TGTGCCACCAGTGACCCCCGGACTAGCGGCTCCACAGATACGCAGTATTTT.

This chain joins TRBV9 and TRBJ2-1, with TRBD1 as a possible D gene (6 bases). Germline CDR1 and CDR2: SGDLS and YYNGEE. This CDR3 contains 16 residues. V was pared by 0 bases and J by 0 bases, with 10 bases between. The DNA for the CDR3 is TGTGCCAGCAGCGTAGGGGACACAAGCTCCTACAATGAGCAGTTCTTC. Amino acids: CASSVGDTSSYNEQFF. Using reference TRBV9 and TRBJ2-1 for the parts outside the CDR3, the full variable domain is DSGVTQTPKHLITATGQRVTLRCSPRSGDLSVYWYQQSLDQGLQFLIQYYNGEERAKGNILERFSAQQFPDLHSELNLSSLELGDSALYFCASSVGDTSSYNEQFFGPGTRLTVL.

The table lists this clonotype with a few counts. The genes are TRBV29-1 and TRBJ1-4, with a tentative D call TRBD1 (5 bases). With 0 bases removed from V and 5 bases from J, the gap between germline ends came to 10 bases. The germline gives CDR1 SQVTM, CDR2 ANQGSEA. The CDR3 sequence is 14 residues long. The CDR3 nucleotides are TGCAGCGTTGAAGATCCCCGGGGGAATGAAAAACTGTTTTTT. Its protein product is CSVEDPRGNEKLFF.

CDR3 residues: CASSLTDSRRGSGANVLTF. For the CDR3, the DNA is TGCGCCAGCAGCCTCACAGACAGTAGACGGGGGTCTGGGGCCAACGTCCTGACTTTC. This chain uses TRBV4-1 with TRBJ2-6; D possibly corresponds to TRBD2 (6 bases). V was pared by 4 bases and J by 1 base, with 20 bases between. The CDR3 length is 19 residues. Germline V lookup: CDR1 MGHRA, CDR2 YSYEKL.

This clonotype was counted a few times. The chain uses TRBV6-1 and TRBJ2-7, with 9 bases that match TRBD1. This CDR3 region has 14 residues. Germline V CDR1 and CDR2: MNHNS, SASEGT. V lost 5 bases and J lost 9; bases outside the gene matches: 11. The CDR3 DNA reads TGTGCCAGCAGTCCGGGGGACAGGGCCTACCGGCAGTACTTC. Translation: CASSPGDRAYRQYF.

The V call is TRBV28, the J call TRBJ2-2; D may be TRBD1 (6 bases). Germline loops: CDR1 MDHEN, CDR2 SYDVKM. V lost 3 bases and J 7 bases, leaving 12 bases between the germline ends. CDR3 length: 14 residues. In nucleotides, the CDR3 is TGTGCCAGCAGTTTTGGGGGCCGGGTCGGGGAGCTGTTTTTT. It is translated as CASSFGGRVGELFF.

This clonotype was detected only a few times. This CDR3 is CASSLWGDSRSYEQYF. CDR3 coding DNA: TGTGCCAGCAGTTTATGGGGGGACTCCCGCTCCTACGAGCAGTACTTC. The V gene is TRBV27, the J gene TRBJ2-7, with D perhaps matching TRBD2 (6 bases). This CDR3 contains 16 residues. Per germline, CDR1 MNHEY and CDR2 SMNVEV (reference sequence). V lost 1 base and J lost 0, with 13 bases in between.

This clonotype was observed a handful of times. The chain has TRBV3-1 and TRBJ1-2, with unresolved D. The CDR3 is 15 residues long. The germline gives CDR1 LGHDT, CDR2 YNNKEL (reference sequence). The germline V and J ends were trimmed by 2 bases and 4 bases, with 14 bases remaining between them. In DNA, the CDR3 is TGTGCCAGCAGCCAACCCGGGGAGGGAGGCTATGGCTACACCTTC. Translated: CASSQPGEGGYGYTF.

The CDR3 sequence is CASSRWHWETQYF. CDR3 coding DNA: TGCGCCAGCAGTCGTTGGCACTGGGAGACCCAGTACTTC. This sequence joins TRBV10-2 and TRBJ2-5; D is unclear. Trimming shortened V by 5 bases and J by 5 bases, and 12 bases separated the two germline ends. Per the germline V gene, CDR1 is WSHSY and CDR2 is SAAADI. This CDR3 is 13 amino acids long.